Each of the 32 T cell receptor beta chains below was sequenced from the same sample in a study of molecular identifiers for immune sequencing clone quantification. TCRdb fed the PCR reads into MiXCR, producing one record per CDR3 protein. The repertoire includes 550,000 to 750,000 distinct CDR3 sequences, 20% of them detected once, and 0.85% sits in the top ten. Sequenced: naive CD8+ T cells from blood, with Jurkat cell RNA spiked in. The subset denotes: FACS-sorted CD8+CD4-CCR7+CD45RA+ naive T cells. The receptors were sampled from a human donor in good health. Some libraries in this study had Jurkat cell RNA spiked in.

The sample holds many counts of this clonotype. The CDR3 loop reads CATSNPDRDQETQYF. The CDR3 region has the DNA TGTGCCACCAGCAATCCTGACAGGGACCAAGAGACCCAGTACTTC. The genes are TRBV15 and TRBJ2-5, with 7 bases identical to TRBD1. The trim removed 4 bases at V and 0 bases at J, leaving 5 bases unmatched. In germline, CDR1 is LNHNV, CDR2 YYDKDF (reference sequence). This CDR3 has 15 amino acids.

This clonotype was counted many times. This chain uses TRBV12-3 or TRBV12-4 with TRBJ2-1; 9 bases line up with TRBD2. V shed 4 bases and J 4 bases; nucleotides not matched to a gene: 5. This CDR3 contains 15 residues. CDR3 in amino acids: CASSSGTSFYNEQFF. CDR3 in DNA: TGTGCCAGCAGTTCCGGGACTAGCTTTTACAATGAGCAGTTCTTC.

In its sample, this clonotype was seen many times. For the CDR3, the DNA is TGCAGTGCTCCAAGAATCTACGAGCAGTACTTC. Its translation is CSAPRIYEQYF. The rearrangement links TRBV20-1 to TRBJ2-7; D unclear. Germline V lookup: CDR1 DFQATT, CDR2 SNEGSKA (reference sequence). This CDR3 spans 11 amino acids. V lost 5 bases to trimming and J lost 3 bases, with 8 bases between them.

This clonotype was counted between two and nine times. The CDR3 coding sequence is TGTGCCAGCAACTGGGACAGGGAAGGAAACACTGAAGCTTTCTTT. It encodes CASNWDREGNTEAFF. This chain links TRBV2 with TRBJ1-1; 9 bases match TRBD1. V lost 7 bases to trimming and J lost 2 bases; unmatched junction nucleotides: 8. This CDR3 is built from 15 residues. The germline V gene encodes CDR1 SNHLY and CDR2 FYNNEI.

This clonotype was counted at least ten times. This chain connects TRBV5-1 to TRBJ1-1; the D is unclear. Germline V gene sequence: CDR1 SGHRS, CDR2 YFSETQ. The CDR3 totals 15 residues. The V gene lost 1 base and the J gene lost 6 bases, with 16 bases spanning the gap. Here the CDR3 DNA reads TGCGCCAGCAGCTTGTTGGGATACGAAGTGGCTGAAGCTTTCTTT. Encoded protein: CASSLLGYEVAEAFF.

The V call is TRBV28, the J call TRBJ1-1; D gene unclear. The CDR3 is 10 residues long. Looked up from germline, CDR1 is MDHEN and CDR2 is SYDVKM. Deletions cut 11 bases from V and 1 base from J, with 5 bases between. The CDR3 region is CACGNTEAFF. The CDR3 DNA sequence: TGTGCCTGCGGGAACACTGAAGCTTTCTTT.

This clonotype came up a few times. Since a much larger clone is just one base distant, this may be a read error. The chain combines TRBV19 with TRBJ1-1; D unresolved. The germline V gene has CDR1 LNHDA and CDR2 SQIVND (reference sequence). The CDR3 is 13 amino acids. The V gene lost 2 bases and the J gene lost 1 base, with 5 bases spanning the gap. This chain's CDR3 is CASSIFGNTEAFF. The DNA of the CDR3 is TGTGCCAGTAGTATATTTGGGAACACTGAAGCTTTCTTT.

At least ten counts were recorded for this clonotype. CDR3 DNA: TGTGCCAGCAGCGCGCCGTTAGCGGGAGAGTCCGGGGAGCTGTTTTTT. It specifies CASSAPLAGESGELFF. The chain recombines TRBV9 with TRBJ2-2; 9 bases fit TRBD2. This CDR3 is built from 16 residues. CDR1 and CDR2 from the germline V gene are SGDLS and YYNGEE. The junction had 9 bases not matched to a gene; V was cut back by 3 bases and J by 6 bases.

This clonotype occurred many times. The chain combines TRBV29-1 with TRBJ2-3; TRBD1 matches at 10 bases. V trimming: 4 bases; J trimming: 1 base; junction bases outside the gene matches: 5. In germline, CDR1 is SQVTM, CDR2 ANQGSEA. The CDR3 spans 15 residues. CDR3 DNA sequence: TGCAGCGTTGTGGGACAGGGGATTGGCACAGATACGCAGTATTTT. Translating it yields CSVVGQGIGTDTQYF.

This chain links TRBV5-6 with TRBJ1-2; 11 nucleotides agree with TRBD1. CDR1 is SGHDT, CDR2 YYEEEE, per germline. The junction had 9 bases not matched to a gene; V was cut back by 7 bases and J by 4 bases. The CDR3 extends over 15 amino acids. CDR3 sequence: CASLGTGGKSYGYTF. The CDR3 bases are TGTGCCAGCTTGGGGACAGGGGGGAAATCCTATGGCTACACCTTC.

The chain is built from TRBV4-2 and TRBJ2-1; 10 bases fit TRBD2. The V gene's germline CDR1 is LGHNA and CDR2 YNFKEQ. The V gene end was trimmed by 0 bases and the J gene end by 4 bases; junction bases not matched to a gene: 6. The CDR3 is 17 amino acids. The CDR3 protein is CASSQDTASGSYNEQFF. The CDR3 nucleotides read TGTGCCAGCAGCCAAGATACGGCTAGCGGGAGTTACAATGAGCAGTTCTTC.

In this sample, this clonotype turned up many times. The chain employs TRBV18 and TRBJ2-7; 7 nucleotides align to TRBD1. Per germline, CDR1 KGHSH and CDR2 LQKENI. The V segment lost 3 bases and the J segment 2 bases; nucleotides outside the gene matches: 4. The CDR3 has 14 amino acids. The CDR3 reads CASSPGQPPYEQYF. CDR3 bases: TGTGCCAGCTCACCGGGACAGCCACCCTACGAGCAGTACTTC.

The rearrangement links TRBV27 to TRBJ2-2; possible D gene TRBD1, 6 bases. The CDR3 totals 14 residues. CDR1 MNHEY and CDR2 SMNVEV come from the germline V gene (reference sequence). V was trimmed by 3 bases and J by 8 bases, leaving 13 bases between them. The CDR3 protein is CASSFQGPTGELFF. CDR3 nucleotides: TGTGCCAGCAGTTTCCAGGGGCCCACAGGGGAGCTGTTTTTT.

Regarding this clonotype: This may be a read error: a much more frequent sequence differs by one nucleotide. The V call is TRBV20-1, the J call TRBJ1-5; D call uncertain. This CDR3 region has 13 residues. Germline-derived CDR1 and CDR2 are DFQATT and SNEGSKA (reference sequence). Here the CDR3 DNA reads TGCAGTGCTAGGCCGGATAGCAATCAGCCCCAGCGTTTT. This gives the protein CSARPDSNQPQRF.

This clonotype was detected many times. This chain connects TRBV12-3 or TRBV12-4 to TRBJ2-2; TRBD2 matches 10 bases. This CDR3 spans 15 amino acids. Germline trimming cut 5 bases from V and 7 bases from J; bases unmatched to any gene: 7. CDR3 loop: CASSILLAGNGELFF. CDR3 coding DNA: TGTGCCAGCAGTATACTACTAGCGGGAAACGGGGAGCTGTTTTTT.

Comment on this clonotype: A much larger clone lies one base from this, so it may be a read error. The chain has TRBV4-1 and TRBJ2-6, with D hard to call. Germline CDR1 MGHRA, CDR2 YSYEKL. The CDR3 consists of 16 residues. Deletions cut 3 bases from V and 4 bases from J, with 13 bases between. The DNA of the CDR3 is TGCGCCAGCAGCCAGTCCGAGCCTTCCGGGGCCAACGTCCTGACTTTC. Protein: CASSQSEPSGANVLTF.

Points on this clonotype: One base away lies a much larger clone, so this may be a sequencing read error. The chain is built from TRBV28 and TRBJ1-4; tentatively, D is TRBD1 (5 bases). The CDR3 covers 14 residues. Germline lookup yields CDR1 MDHEN and CDR2 SYDVKM. The CDR3 here is CASSLGTSNERLFF. The CDR3 DNA follows: TGTGCCAGCAGTTTAGGGACTTCTAATGAAAGACTGTTTTTT. The full variable domain, with the rest looked up from reference TRBV28 and TRBJ1-4, is DVKVTQSSRYLVKRTGEKVFLECVQDMDHENMFWYRQDPGLGLRLIYFSYDVKMKEKGDIPEGYSVSREKKERFSLILESASTNQTSMYLCASSLGTSNERLFFGSGTQLSVL.

Comments on this clonotype: One junction end disagrees with the germline gene, perhaps due to a read error. The CDR3 region has the DNA TGCGCCAGCAGCGCCATCCGCGGGGGCGCGGACACTAAAGCTTTCTTT. Amino acid sequence: CASSAIRGGADTKAFF. This rearrangement joins TRBV4-1 to TRBJ1-1, with D possibly being TRBD1 (6 bases). Germline V gene sequence: CDR1 MGHRA, CDR2 YSYEKL. This CDR3 has 16 amino acids.

This clonotype occurred many times. V and J are TRBV10-2 and TRBJ2-3; TRBD2 aligns across 15 bases. The CDR3 covers 17 residues. The germline V gene encodes CDR1 WSHSY and CDR2 SAAADI. The J segment lost 2 bases and the V segment lost 6 bases, leaving 6 bases of the junction unmatched. The CDR3 region has the DNA TGCGCCAGCAGGCGGACTAGCGGGGGGGCCTTCACAGATACGCAGTATTTT. It is translated as CASRRTSGGAFTDTQYF.

This clonotype was counted between two and nine times. The chain links TRBV4-1 to TRBJ2-3; 7 nucleotides match TRBD1. Trimming at V came to 3 bases and at J to 5 bases, leaving 14 bases not matched to a gene. The V gene's germline CDR1 is MGHRA and CDR2 YSYEKL. The CDR3 extends over 17 amino acids. This CDR3 reads CASSQTTGFRVIDTQYF. CDR3 nucleotides: TGCGCCAGCAGCCAGACGACAGGGTTCAGGGTTATAGATACGCAGTATTTT.

This clonotype was observed many times. The chain recombines TRBV7-7 with TRBJ2-5; 10 bases are a match to TRBD2. J lost 5 bases, V lost 4 bases, and 10 bases had no gene match. The germline gives CDR1 SSHAT, CDR2 FNYEAQ (reference sequence). The CDR3 is 16 amino acids. CDR3 region: CASSSASGGVVETQYF. DNA for the CDR3: TGTGCCAGCAGCTCGGCTAGCGGGGGAGTTGTGGAGACCCAGTACTTC.

This clonotype has ten or more counts. V usage is TRBV27 and J usage is TRBJ2-6; 8 bases match TRBD1. Germline trimming cut 5 bases from V and 2 bases from J; bases unmatched to any gene: 2. The CDR3 is made up of 15 amino acids. Germline V gene data show CDR1 as MNHEY and CDR2 as SMNVEV (reference sequence). CDR3 in DNA: TGTGCCAGCAGTCTGACAGGGGCTGGGGCCAACGTCCTGACTTTC. Translated: CASSLTGAGANVLTF. Looking up the rest from reference TRBV27 and TRBJ2-6 gives the full variable domain: EAQVTQNPRYLITVTGKKLTVTCSQNMNHEYMSWYRQDPGLGLRQIYYSMNVEVTDKGDVPEGYKVSRKEKRNFPLILESPSPNQTSLYFCASSLTGAGANVLTFGAGSRLTVL.

To note about this clonotype: Possible read error: a much larger clone is one base away. The chain is built from TRBV6-8 and TRBJ1-5; possibly TRBD1 for D (5 bases). V lost 5 bases, J lost 5 bases, and 16 bases lay in between. The V gene's germline CDR1 is MNHGY and CDR2 SAAAGT. There are 15 residues in the CDR3. The CDR3 coding sequence is TGTGCCAGCAGTCATGGCAGGGTAGAGGATCAGCCCCAGCATTTT. Its protein product is CASSHGRVEDQPQHF.

Note on this clonotype: With a much larger clone just one base away, this may be a read error. CDR3 bases: TGTGCCATCAGTGAACAGGGGACTAACACAGATACGCAGTATTTT. The encoded protein is CAISEQGTNTDTQYF. The gene calls are TRBV10-3 and TRBJ2-3; either TRBD1 or TRBD2 may fit D (7 bases each). The germline gives CDR1 ENHRY, CDR2 SYGVKD. The CDR3 loop spans 15 amino acids. The V and J ends lost 3 bases and 2 bases respectively, with 12 bases between them.

This chain joins TRBV27 and TRBJ2-7; TRBD1 matches at 9 bases. CDR1 and CDR2 (germline): MNHEY, SMNVEV (reference sequence). V shed 3 bases and J 6 bases; nucleotides not matched to a gene: 6. The CDR3 loop spans 14 amino acids. The CDR3 loop reads CASSLGQGSLEQYF. The CDR3 DNA is TGTGCCAGCAGTTTGGGACAGGGATCACTCGAGCAGTACTTC.

This clonotype has a handful of counts. A junction end diverges from the germline sequence, so it may reflect a read error. The gene calls are TRBV5-3 and TRBJ2-5; TRBD2 agrees at 10 bases. TRBV5-3 is designated an ORF whose function remains uncertain. The CDR3 totals 16 residues. CDR3 in amino acids: CASSLGLAGAKETQYF. The CDR3 nucleotides are TGTGCCAGCAGCTTGGGGCTAGCGGGGGCCAAAGAGACCCAGTACTTC.

This clonotype was counted many times. The chain is built from TRBV7-2 and TRBJ2-7; weak D call: TRBD2 (6 bases). V lost 4 bases and J 3 bases, leaving 16 bases between the germline ends. CDR1 and CDR2 (germline): SGHTA, FQGNSA. CDR3 size: 15 residues. CDR3 sequence reads: CASSSGLGGHYEQYF. CDR3 in DNA: TGTGCCAGCAGCTCGGGACTCGGAGGCCACTACGAGCAGTACTTC.

This clonotype has a count of ten or more. J is TRBJ2-2 and V is TRBV30, with a tentative D call TRBD1 (6 bases). CDR1 and CDR2 from the germline V gene are GTSNPN and SVGIG (reference sequence). The germline V and J ends were trimmed by 0 bases and 5 bases, with 7 bases remaining between them. The length of the CDR3 is 13 residues. The CDR3 region has the DNA TGTGCCTGGAGTGTAGGGGGTACCGGGGAGCTGTTTTTT. It yields the protein CAWSVGGTGELFF.

This clonotype has a count of ten or more. This chain uses TRBV29-1 with TRBJ1-1; no clear D gene. Germline loops: CDR1 SQVTM, CDR2 ANQGSEA. The CDR3 consists of 11 residues. V lost 2 bases to trimming and J lost 5 bases, with 6 bases between them. DNA of the CDR3: TGCAGCGTTGAATGGGGTACTGAAGCTTTCTTT. This codes for CSVEWGTEAFF.

This clonotype has a handful of counts. The chain joins TRBV15 to TRBJ2-7; 8 nucleotides line up with TRBD2. The CDR3 runs to 18 residues. Looked up from germline, CDR1 is LNHNV and CDR2 is YYDKDF (reference sequence). V dropped 0 bases and J dropped 4; count of bases not matched to a gene: 14. The CDR3: CATSREQLAVHGEYEQYF. CDR3 sequence (DNA): TGTGCCACCAGCAGAGAACAACTAGCGGTCCACGGGGAATACGAGCAGTACTTC.

The CDR3, as DNA: TGTGCCAGTAGCCCAACGTCCGGGACTCGGACCGGGGAGCTGTTTTTT. This gives the protein CASSPTSGTRTGELFF. The genes are TRBV19 and TRBJ2-2, with a weak D call TRBD2 (6 bases). V was pared by 6 bases and J by 5 bases, with 19 bases between. The V gene's germline CDR1 is LNHDA and CDR2 SQIVND (reference sequence). The CDR3 loop spans 16 amino acids.

The chain combines TRBV29-1 with TRBJ1-2; no firm D call. Trimming pared 6 bases from V and 7 bases from J, leaving 15 bases between. The CDR3 extends over 12 amino acids. Germline V gene sequence: CDR1 SQVTM, CDR2 ANQGSEA. This chain's CDR3 is CSVDPGTSGYTF. The DNA for the CDR3 is TGCAGCGTAGATCCGGGCACCTCTGGCTACACCTTC.